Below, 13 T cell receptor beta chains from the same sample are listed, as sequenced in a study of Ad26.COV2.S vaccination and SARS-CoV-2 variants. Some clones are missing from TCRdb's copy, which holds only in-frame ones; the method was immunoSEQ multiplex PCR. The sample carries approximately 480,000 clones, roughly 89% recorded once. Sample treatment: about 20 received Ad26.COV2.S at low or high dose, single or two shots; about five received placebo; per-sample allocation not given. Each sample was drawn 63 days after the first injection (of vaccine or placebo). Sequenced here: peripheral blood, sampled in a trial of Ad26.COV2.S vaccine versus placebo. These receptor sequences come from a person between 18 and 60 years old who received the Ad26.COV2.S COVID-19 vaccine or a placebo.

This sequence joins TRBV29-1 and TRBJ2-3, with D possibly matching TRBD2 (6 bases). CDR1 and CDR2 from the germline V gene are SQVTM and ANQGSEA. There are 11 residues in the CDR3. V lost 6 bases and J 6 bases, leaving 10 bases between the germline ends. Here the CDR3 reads CSVNGGDTQYF. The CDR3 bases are TGCAGCGTGAATGGGGGGGATACGCAGTATTTT.

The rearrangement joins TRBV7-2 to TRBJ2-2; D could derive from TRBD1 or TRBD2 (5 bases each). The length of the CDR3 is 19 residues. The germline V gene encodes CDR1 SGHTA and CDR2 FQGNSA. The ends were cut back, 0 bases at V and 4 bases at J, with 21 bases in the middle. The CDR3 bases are TGTGCCAGCAGCTTAGCCCAACGGGACCTCCTGAGTGGCACCGGGGAGCTGTTTTTT. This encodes CASSLAQRDLLSGTGELFF.

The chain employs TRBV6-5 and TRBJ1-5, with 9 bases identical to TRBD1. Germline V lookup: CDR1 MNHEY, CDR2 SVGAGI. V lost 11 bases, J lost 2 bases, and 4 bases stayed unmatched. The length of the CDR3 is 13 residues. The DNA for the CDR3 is TGTGCCGGACAGGGGATGGGCAATCAGCCCCAGCATTTT. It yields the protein CAGQGMGNQPQHF.

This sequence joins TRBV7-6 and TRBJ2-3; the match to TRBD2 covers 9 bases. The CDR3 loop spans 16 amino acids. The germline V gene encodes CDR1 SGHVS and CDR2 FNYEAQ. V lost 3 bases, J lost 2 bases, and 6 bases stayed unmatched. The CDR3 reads CASSLTSGRLTDTQYF. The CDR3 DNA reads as TGTGCCAGCAGCTTGACTAGCGGAAGACTCACAGATACGCAGTATTTT.

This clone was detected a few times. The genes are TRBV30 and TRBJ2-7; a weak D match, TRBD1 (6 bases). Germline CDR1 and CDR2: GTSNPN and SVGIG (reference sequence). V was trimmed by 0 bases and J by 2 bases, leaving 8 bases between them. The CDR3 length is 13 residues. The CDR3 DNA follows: TGTGCCTGGAGTGTAGGGGGAACCTACGAGCAGTACTTC. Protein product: CAWSVGGTYEQYF.

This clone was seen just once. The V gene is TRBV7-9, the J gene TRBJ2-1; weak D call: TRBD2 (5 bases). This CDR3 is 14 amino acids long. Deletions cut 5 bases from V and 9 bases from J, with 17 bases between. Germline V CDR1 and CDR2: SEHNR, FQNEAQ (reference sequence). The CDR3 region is CASSTEGLSFEQFF. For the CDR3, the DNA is TGTGCCAGCAGCACTGAGGGTCTATCTTTTGAGCAGTTCTTC.

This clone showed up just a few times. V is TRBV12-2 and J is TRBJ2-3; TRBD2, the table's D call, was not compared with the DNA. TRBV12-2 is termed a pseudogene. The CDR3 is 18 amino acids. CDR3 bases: TGTGCAAGTCGCCAACAAAATTTGGGGAGGGGCCGCACAGATACGCAGTATTTT. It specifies CASRQQNLGRGRTDTQYF.

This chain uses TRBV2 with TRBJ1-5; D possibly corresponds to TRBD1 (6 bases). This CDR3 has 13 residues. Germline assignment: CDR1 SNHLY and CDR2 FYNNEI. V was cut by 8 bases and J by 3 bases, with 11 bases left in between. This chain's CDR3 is CASAYRVNQPQHF. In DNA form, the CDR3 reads TGTGCCAGCGCATACAGGGTCAATCAGCCCCAGCATTTT. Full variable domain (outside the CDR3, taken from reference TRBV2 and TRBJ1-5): EPEVTQTPSHQVTQMGQEVILRCVPISNHLYFYWYRQILGQKVEFLVSFYNNEISEKSEIFDDQFSVERPDGSNFTLKIRSTKLEDSAMYFCASAYRVNQPQHFGDGTRLSIL.

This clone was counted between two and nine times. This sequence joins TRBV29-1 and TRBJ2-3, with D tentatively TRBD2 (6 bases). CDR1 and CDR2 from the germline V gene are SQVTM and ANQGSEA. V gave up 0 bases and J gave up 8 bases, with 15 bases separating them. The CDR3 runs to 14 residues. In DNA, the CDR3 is TGCAGCGTTGAAGAGGGCAGGGAGGTCCCTACGCAGTATTTT. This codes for CSVEEGREVPTQYF.

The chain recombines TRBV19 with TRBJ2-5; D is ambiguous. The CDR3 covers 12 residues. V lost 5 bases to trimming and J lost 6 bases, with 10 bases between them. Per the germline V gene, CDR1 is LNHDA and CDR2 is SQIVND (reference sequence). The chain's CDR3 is CASSSRWQTQYF. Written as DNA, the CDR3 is TGTGCCAGTAGTTCCCGGTGGCAGACCCAGTACTTC.

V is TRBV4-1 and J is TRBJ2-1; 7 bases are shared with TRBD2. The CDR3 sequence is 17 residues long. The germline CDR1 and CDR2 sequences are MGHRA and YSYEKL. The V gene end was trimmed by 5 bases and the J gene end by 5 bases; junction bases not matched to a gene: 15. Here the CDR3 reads CASSSRIAGGSDNEQFF. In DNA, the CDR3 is TGCGCCAGCAGCTCTCGGATAGCGGGTGGATCTGACAATGAGCAGTTCTTC.

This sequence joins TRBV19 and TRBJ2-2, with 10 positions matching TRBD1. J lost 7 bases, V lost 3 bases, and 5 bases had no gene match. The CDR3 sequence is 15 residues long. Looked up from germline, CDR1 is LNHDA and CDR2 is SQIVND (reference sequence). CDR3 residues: CASSIGGQGNGELFF. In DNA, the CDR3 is TGTGCCAGTAGTATTGGGGGACAGGGGAACGGGGAGCTGTTTTTT.

The DNA for the CDR3 is TGTGCCTGGAACCCCGGGCCACTGGGGGAAAAACTGTTTTTT. Amino acids: CAWNPGPLGEKLFF. The chain has TRBV30 and TRBJ1-4; D remains ambiguous. The germline CDR1 and CDR2 sequences are GTSNPN and SVGIG (reference sequence). This CDR3 is 14 amino acids long. V was trimmed by 4 bases and J by 8 bases, leaving 17 bases between them.